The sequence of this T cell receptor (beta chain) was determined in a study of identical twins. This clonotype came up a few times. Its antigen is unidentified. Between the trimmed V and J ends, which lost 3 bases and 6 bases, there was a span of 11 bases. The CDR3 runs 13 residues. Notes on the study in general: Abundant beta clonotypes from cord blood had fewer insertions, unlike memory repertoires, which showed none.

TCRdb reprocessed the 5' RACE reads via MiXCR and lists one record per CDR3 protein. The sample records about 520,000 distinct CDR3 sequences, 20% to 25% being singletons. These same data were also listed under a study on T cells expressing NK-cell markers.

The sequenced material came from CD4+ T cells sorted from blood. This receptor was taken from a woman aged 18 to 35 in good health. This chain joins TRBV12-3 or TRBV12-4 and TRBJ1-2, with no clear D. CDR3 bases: TGTGCCAGCAGTTTGCGGGAGGCGGATGGCTACACCTTC. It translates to CASSLREADGYTF.